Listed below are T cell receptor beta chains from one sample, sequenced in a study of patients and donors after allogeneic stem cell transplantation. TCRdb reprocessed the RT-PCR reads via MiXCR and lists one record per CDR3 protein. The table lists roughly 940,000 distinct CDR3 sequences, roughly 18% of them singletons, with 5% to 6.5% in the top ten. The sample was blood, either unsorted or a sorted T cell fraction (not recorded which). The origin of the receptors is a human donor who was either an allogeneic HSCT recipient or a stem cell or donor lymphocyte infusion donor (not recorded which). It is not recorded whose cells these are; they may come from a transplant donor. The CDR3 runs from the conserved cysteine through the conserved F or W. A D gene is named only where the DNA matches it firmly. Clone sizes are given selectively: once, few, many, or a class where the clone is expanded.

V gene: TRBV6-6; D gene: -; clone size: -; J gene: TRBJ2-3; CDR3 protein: CASSENRAAQYF; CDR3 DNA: TGTGCCAGCAGTGAGAACAGGGCGGCGCAGTATTTT
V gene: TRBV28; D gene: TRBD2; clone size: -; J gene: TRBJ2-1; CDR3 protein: CASSATSGWRNEQFF; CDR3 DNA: TGTGCCAGCAGTGCCACTAGCGGGTGGAGGAATGAGCAGTTCTTC
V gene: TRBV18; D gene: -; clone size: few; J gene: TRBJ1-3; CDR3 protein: CASSPKGGFSGNTIYF; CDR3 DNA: TGTGCCAGCTCACCAAAGGGAGGATTCTCTGGAAACACCATATATTTT
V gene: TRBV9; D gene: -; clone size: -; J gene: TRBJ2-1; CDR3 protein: CASSVRTANNEQFF; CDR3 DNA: TGTGCCAGCAGCGTCCGGACAGCCAACAATGAGCAGTTCTTC
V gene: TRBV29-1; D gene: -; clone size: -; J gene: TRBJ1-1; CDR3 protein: CSVVGDTEAFF; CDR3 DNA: TGCAGCGTTGTGGGGGACACTGAAGCTTTCTTT
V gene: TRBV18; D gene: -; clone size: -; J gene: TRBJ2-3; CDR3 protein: CASFESTDTQYF; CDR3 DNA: TGTGCCAGCTTCGAAAGCACAGATACGCAGTATTTT
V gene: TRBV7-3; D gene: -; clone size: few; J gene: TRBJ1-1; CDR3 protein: CASSKQGGDTEAFF; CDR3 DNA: TGTGCCAGCAGCAAACAGGGTGGGGACACTGAAGCTTTCTTT
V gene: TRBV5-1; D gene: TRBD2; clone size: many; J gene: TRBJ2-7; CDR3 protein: CASSYLAGATYEQYF; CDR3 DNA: TGCGCCAGCAGCTACCTAGCGGGAGCGACCTACGAGCAGTACTTC
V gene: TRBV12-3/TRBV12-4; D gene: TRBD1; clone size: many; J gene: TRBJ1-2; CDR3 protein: CASSLVGSGQERGYGYTF; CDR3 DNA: TGTGCCAGCAGTTTAGTGGGGAGTGGACAGGAGCGGGGCTATGGCTACACCTTC
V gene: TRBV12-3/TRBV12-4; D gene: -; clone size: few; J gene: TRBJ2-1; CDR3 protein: CASSFAPYSSSYNEQFF; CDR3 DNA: TGTGCCAGCAGTTTCGCCCCTTACTCGAGCTCCTACAATGAGCAGTTCTTC
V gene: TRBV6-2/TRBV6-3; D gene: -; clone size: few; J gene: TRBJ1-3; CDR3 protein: CASSSWISGNTIYF; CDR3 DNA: TGTGCCAGCAGTTCCTGGATCTCTGGAAACACCATATATTTT
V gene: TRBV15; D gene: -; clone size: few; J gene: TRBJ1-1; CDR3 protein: CATSRTGTEAFF; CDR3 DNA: TGTGCCACCAGCAGAACCGGTACTGAAGCTTTCTTT
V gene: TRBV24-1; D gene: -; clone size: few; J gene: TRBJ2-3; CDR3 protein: CATSDLAPLNTQYF; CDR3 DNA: TGTGCCACCAGTGACCTAGCCCCGTTAAATACGCAGTATTTT
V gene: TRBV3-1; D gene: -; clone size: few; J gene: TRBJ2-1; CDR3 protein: CASSPLQFYNEQFF; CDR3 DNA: TGTGCCAGCAGCCCCCTCCAGTTCTACAATGAGCAGTTCTTC
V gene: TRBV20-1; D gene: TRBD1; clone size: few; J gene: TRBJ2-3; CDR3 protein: CSALGQGGDTQYF; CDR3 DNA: TGCAGTGCTCTAGGACAGGGGGGAGATACGCAGTATTTT
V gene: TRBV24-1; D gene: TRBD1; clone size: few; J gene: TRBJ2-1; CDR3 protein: CATSFSGGNNEQFF; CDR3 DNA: TGTGCCACCAGTTTCTCAGGGGGTAACAATGAGCAGTTCTTC
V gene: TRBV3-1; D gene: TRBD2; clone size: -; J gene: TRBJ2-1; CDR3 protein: CASSAGLAPAEQFF; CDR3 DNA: TGTGCCAGCAGCGCGGGACTAGCGCCGGCCGAGCAGTTCTTC
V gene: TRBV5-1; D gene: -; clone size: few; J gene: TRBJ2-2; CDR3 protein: CASSTAGTAPSGELFF; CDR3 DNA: TGCGCCAGCAGCACCGCCGGGACGGCACCTTCCGGGGAGCTGTTTTTT
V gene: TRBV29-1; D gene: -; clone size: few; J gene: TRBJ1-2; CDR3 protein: CSVKGEGYGYTF; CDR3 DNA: TGCAGCGTTAAGGGGGAGGGCTATGGCTACACCTTC
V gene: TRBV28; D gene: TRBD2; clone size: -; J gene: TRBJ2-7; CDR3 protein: CASSDVGLAGGPRYEQYF; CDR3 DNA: TGTGCCAGCAGCGACGTAGGACTAGCGGGAGGGCCTAGGTACGAGCAGTACTTC
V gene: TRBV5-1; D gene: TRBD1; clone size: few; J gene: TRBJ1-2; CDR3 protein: CASSLGQGAISGYTF; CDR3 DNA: TGCGCCAGCAGCTTGGGTCAGGGGGCTATCTCTGGCTACACCTTC
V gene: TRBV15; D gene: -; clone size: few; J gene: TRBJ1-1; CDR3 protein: CATSRDAWGDPTEAFF; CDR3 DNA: TGTGCCACCAGCAGAGACGCCTGGGGAGATCCTACTGAAGCTTTCTTT
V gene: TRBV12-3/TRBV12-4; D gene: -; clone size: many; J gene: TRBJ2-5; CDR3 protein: CASSEDRVSQETQYF; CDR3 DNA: TGTGCCAGCAGCGAAGACAGAGTTTCACAAGAGACCCAGTACTTC
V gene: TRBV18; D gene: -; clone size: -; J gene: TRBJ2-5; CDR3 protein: CASSPGGLGGETQYF; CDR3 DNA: TGTGCCAGCTCACCAGGCGGACTAGGGGGAGAGACCCAGTACTTC
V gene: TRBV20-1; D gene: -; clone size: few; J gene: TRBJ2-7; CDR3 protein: CSARKIAVLYEQYF; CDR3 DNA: TGCAGTGCTAGGAAGATAGCGGTTCTCTACGAGCAGTACTTC
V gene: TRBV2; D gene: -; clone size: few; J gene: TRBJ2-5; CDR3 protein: CASSEGRYQETQYF; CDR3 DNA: TGTGCCAGCAGTGAAGGGCGGTACCAAGAGACCCAGTACTTC
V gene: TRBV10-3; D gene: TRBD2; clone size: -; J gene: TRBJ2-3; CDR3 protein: CAIRTQTGTSGGIDTQYF; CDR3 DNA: TGTGCCATCAGGACTCAAACCGGGACTAGCGGGGGAATAGATACGCAGTATTTT
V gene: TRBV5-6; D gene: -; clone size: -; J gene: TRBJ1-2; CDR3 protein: CASSLPRLNYGYTF; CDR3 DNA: TGTGCCAGCAGCTTGCCCCGGTTGAACTATGGCTACACCTTC
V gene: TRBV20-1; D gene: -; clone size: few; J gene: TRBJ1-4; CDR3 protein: CSARAGVLFF; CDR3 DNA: TGCAGTGCAAGGGCGGGGGTACTGTTTTTT